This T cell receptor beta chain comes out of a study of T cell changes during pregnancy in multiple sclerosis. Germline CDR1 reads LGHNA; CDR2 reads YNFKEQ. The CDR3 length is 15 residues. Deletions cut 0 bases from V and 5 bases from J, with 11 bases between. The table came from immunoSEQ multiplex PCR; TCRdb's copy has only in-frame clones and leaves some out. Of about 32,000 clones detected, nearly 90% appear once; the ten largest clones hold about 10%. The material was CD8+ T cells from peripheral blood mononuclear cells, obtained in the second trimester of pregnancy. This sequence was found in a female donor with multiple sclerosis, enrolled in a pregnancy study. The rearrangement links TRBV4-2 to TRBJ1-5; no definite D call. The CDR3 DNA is TGTGCCAGCAGCCAAGAAGAGGCCTGGGATCAGCCCCAGCATTTT. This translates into CASSQEEAWDQPQHF.